One sample yielded the 30 T cell receptor beta chains listed below, sequenced in a study of regulatory T cells. Amplification used 52 TRBV primers and 13 TRBJ primers. Sequencing was performed with immunoSEQ multiplex PCR; in TCRdb, only in-frame clones are kept and a portion is missing. Of approximately 31,000 clones listed, roughly 93% are singletons. Study-level results: Hydrophobic residues at CDR3 positions 6 and 7 were enriched in conventional CD4+ T cells of CD3G-deficient patients.

Their cognate antigens are unknown. What was sequenced was conventional CD4+ T cells sorted from blood. The source is a child aged 2 to 15 with CD3G deficiency.

The rearrangement joins TRBV28 to TRBJ1-2; perhaps TRBD1 as D (6 bases). In germline, CDR1 is MDHEN, CDR2 SYDVKM. Trimming shortened V by 3 bases and J by 4 bases, and 18 bases separated the two germline ends. This CDR3 is built from 16 residues. As DNA, the CDR3 is TGTGCCAGCAGTTTTTATGAGACAGGCCAATCCTATGGCTACACCTTC. Protein product: CASSFYETGQSYGYTF.

The CDR3 loop is CASSESRGSWEKLFF. CDR3 coding DNA: TGTGCCAGCAGTGAATCGAGAGGGAGTTGGGAAAAACTGTTTTTT. The genes are TRBV6-1 and TRBJ1-4; D uncertain. This CDR3 spans 15 amino acids. V dropped 2 bases and J dropped 8 bases, with 15 bases sitting between them. CDR1 is MNHNS and CDR2 is SASEGT in the germline V gene.

V and J are TRBV7-8 and TRBJ2-2; possible D gene TRBD2, 6 bases. The CDR3 runs to 15 residues. V was pared by 6 bases and J by 6 bases, with 17 bases between. Germline-derived CDR1 and CDR2 are SGHVS and FQNEAQ. CDR3 sequence (DNA): TGTGCCAGCAGTGACGAGCGGGTGTATGCCGGGGAGCTGTTTTTT. Protein sequence: CASSDERVYAGELFF.

The chain joins TRBV5-1 to TRBJ2-1, with 7 bases that match TRBD2. Losses at the gene ends were 7 bases for V and 2 bases for J; bases not matched to a gene: 9. The CDR3 loop spans 15 amino acids. The germline V gene encodes CDR1 SGHRS and CDR2 YFSETQ. The CDR3 coding sequence is TGCGCCAGCGCCTGGGGAGGGAGTGCCTACAATGAGCAGTTCTTC. Translated: CASAWGGSAYNEQFF.

The CDR3 here is CASSIAAGGFRNQPQHF. The CDR3 region has the DNA TGTGCCAGCAGTATAGCGGCAGGGGGGTTTCGTAATCAGCCCCAGCATTTT. The rearrangement uses TRBV28 and TRBJ1-5, with 7 nucleotides matching TRBD1. V lost 5 bases and J lost 4; bases outside the gene matches: 14. The length of the CDR3 is 17 residues. Germline values: CDR1 MDHEN, CDR2 SYDVKM.

The V call is TRBV28, the J call TRBJ2-4; 11 nucleotides align to TRBD1. After removal of 5 bases from V and 0 bases from J, the junction contained 9 bases not matched to a gene. The CDR3 length is 18 residues. CDR1 MDHEN and CDR2 SYDVKM come from the germline V gene. The CDR3 reads CASSRDRGNILAKNIQYF. The CDR3 nucleotides read TGTGCCAGCAGTAGGGACAGGGGGAATATACTAGCCAAAAACATTCAGTACTTC.

This clone has a single count. This chain uses TRBV28 with TRBJ2-1, with D tentatively TRBD2 (6 bases). In germline, CDR1 is MDHEN, CDR2 SYDVKM. This CDR3 spans 14 amino acids. The ends were cut back, 6 bases at V and 8 bases at J, with 17 bases in the middle. CDR3 in DNA: TGTGCCAGCAGCCTCGGGGGTAGGGACTATGAGCAGTTCTTC. Amino acids: CASSLGGRDYEQFF.

The rearrangement uses TRBV18 and TRBJ2-3, with D possibly matching TRBD2 (6 bases). Trimming took 6 bases from V and 7 from J, leaving 14 bases between them. The CDR3 length is 13 residues. CDR1 and CDR2 from the germline V gene are KGHSH and LQKENI. CDR3 DNA sequence: TGTGCCAGCTCCCCTGGGACTCCACATACGCAGTATTTT. Its protein product is CASSPGTPHTQYF.

This clone occurred once. V gene TRBV28 combines with J gene TRBJ1-4; 9 positions match TRBD1. The CDR3 has 14 amino acids. Germline values: CDR1 MDHEN, CDR2 SYDVKM. The trim removed 3 bases at V and 8 bases at J, leaving 4 bases unmatched. CDR3 DNA sequence: TGTGCCAGCAGTTTGACAGGGGGTGGCGAAAAACTGTTTTTT. Translating gives CASSLTGGGEKLFF.

CDR3 protein: CASSIRENTEAFF. CDR3 nucleotides: TGTGCCAGCAGTATCCGGGAGAACACTGAAGCTTTCTTT. The chain has TRBV6-1 and TRBJ1-1; D is unclear. Germline values: CDR1 MNHNS, CDR2 SASEGT. V was pared by 5 bases and J by 1 base, with 8 bases between. The CDR3 spans 13 residues.

The rearrangement links TRBV28 to TRBJ2-6; D might be TRBD1 (5 bases). The V end was cut by 6 bases, the J end by 3 bases, with 12 bases between. CDR3 length: 15 amino acids. The V gene's germline CDR1 is MDHEN and CDR2 SYDVKM. The CDR3 region has the DNA TGTGCCAGCAGCTCACCCAGGGATGGGGCCAACGTCCTGACTTTC. It yields the protein CASSSPRDGANVLTF.

V and J are TRBV21-1 and TRBJ2-1; the listed D gene, TRBD2, was not tested against the DNA. TRBV21-1 is a pseudogene locus. The CDR3 runs 12 residues. CDR3 sequence: CASSNGGTEQFF. The DNA of the CDR3 is TGTGCCAGCAGCAATGGGGGGACTGAGCAGTTCTTC.

The V call is TRBV6-6, the J call TRBJ1-2; TRBD1 is a possible D gene (5 bases). The germline V gene has CDR1 MNHNY and CDR2 SVGAGI (reference sequence). Trimming left V 5 bases short and J 4 bases short, with 17 bases between. The CDR3 sequence is 15 residues long. CDR3 sequence (DNA): TGTGCCAGCAGTCGAGCGGGGGGTGATGGCTATGGCTACACCTTC. Translated: CASSRAGGDGYGYTF.

J is TRBJ2-3 and V is TRBV28, with 7 positions matching TRBD2. Trimming removed 2 bases from V and 2 bases from J; junction bases left unmatched: 7. Germline CDR1 is MDHEN and CDR2 is SYDVKM. The CDR3 length is 16 residues. The CDR3 is CASSLKRGGFTDTQYF. The CDR3 DNA follows: TGTGCCAGCAGTTTAAAGCGGGGCGGATTCACAGATACGCAGTATTTT. The entire variable domain, with the rest obtained from reference TRBV28 and TRBJ2-3, is as follows: DVKVTQSSRYLVKRTGEKVFLECVQDMDHENMFWYRQDPGLGLRLIYFSYDVKMKEKGDIPEGYSVSREKKERFSLILESASTNQTSMYLCASSLKRGGFTDTQYFGPGTRLTVL.

The chain uses TRBV28 and TRBJ2-7; no reliable D call. Germline CDR1 is MDHEN and CDR2 is SYDVKM. Deletions cut 6 bases from V and 3 bases from J, with 9 bases between. The CDR3 totals 12 residues. The CDR3 is CASSRGGYEQYF. CDR3 nucleotide sequence: TGTGCCAGCAGCCGCGGCGGCTACGAGCAGTACTTC.

The chain couples TRBV18 to TRBJ2-1; D not resolved. The CDR3 is 14 residues long. The germline CDR1 and CDR2 sequences are KGHSH and LQKENI. V dropped 2 bases and J dropped 8 bases, with 13 bases sitting between them. CDR3 region: CASSPYGQFHEQFF. The CDR3 coding sequence is TGTGCCAGCTCACCATATGGCCAGTTCCATGAGCAGTTCTTC.

The genes are TRBV6-6 and TRBJ2-7, with TRBD2 matching over 9 bases. The germline gives CDR1 MNHNY, CDR2 SVGAGI (reference sequence). V shed 6 bases and J 7 bases; nucleotides not matched to a gene: 7. The CDR3 has 13 amino acids. The DNA for the CDR3 is TGTGCCAGCAGCCGTAGCGGGAGTGGGGAGCAGTACTTC. Amino acid sequence: CASSRSGSGEQYF.

The sample holds a few counts of this clone. V gene TRBV6-1 combines with J gene TRBJ1-5; D gene unclear. Germline V gene lookup returns CDR1 MNHNS and CDR2 SASEGT. Deletions cut 3 bases from V and 4 bases from J, with 10 bases between. The CDR3 loop spans 14 amino acids. DNA for the CDR3: TGTGCCAGCAGTGACCCGGGCCTTAATCAGCCCCAGCATTTT. It codes for CASSDPGLNQPQHF.

The rearrangement links TRBV6-1 to TRBJ2-5; D perhaps matches TRBD1 (6 bases). CDR3 size: 14 residues. V lost 3 bases and J 11 bases, leaving 19 bases between the germline ends. The V gene's germline CDR1 is MNHNS and CDR2 SASEGT. The CDR3 reads CASSEAGESGEQYF. In nucleotides, the CDR3 is TGTGCCAGCAGTGAGGCAGGGGAGAGTGGGGAGCAGTACTTC.

The chain joins TRBV28 to TRBJ2-7; perhaps D is TRBD1 or TRBD2 (6 bases each). There are 15 residues in the CDR3. Germline V gene data show CDR1 as MDHEN and CDR2 as SYDVKM. V gave up 4 bases and J gave up 4 bases, with 17 bases separating them. CDR3 sequence (DNA): TGTGCCAGCAGTTCCTCAGGGGCGGGAAAGTACGAGCAGTACTTC. The encoded protein is CASSSSGAGKYEQYF.

This clone was seen a few times. The CDR3 coding sequence is TGTGCCAGCACCCTTCGGGAGACTGGCGAGCAGTACTTC. Translated: CASTLRETGEQYF. This chain joins TRBV28 and TRBJ2-7; D may be TRBD2 (6 bases). Germline V gives CDR1 MDHEN, CDR2 SYDVKM. The CDR3 contains 13 residues. The V gene lost 7 bases and the J gene lost 6 bases, with 16 bases spanning the gap.

This chain connects TRBV5-1 to TRBJ2-3; D is uncertain. Germline CDR1 and CDR2: SGHRS and YFSETQ. This CDR3 region has 16 residues. V was cut by 0 bases and J by 4 bases, with 15 bases left in between. For the CDR3, the DNA is TGCGCCAGCAGCTTGGGTTTTGCGGAGAAGGCAGATACGCAGTATTTT. This sequence encodes CASSLGFAEKADTQYF.

The chain is built from TRBV11-2 and TRBJ2-1; no clear D. The germline V gene encodes CDR1 SGHAT and CDR2 FQNNGV. V lost 0 bases and J 3 bases, leaving 15 bases between the germline ends. The CDR3 totals 17 residues. CDR3 sequence reads: CASSLDFGTQYYNEQFF. The CDR3 nucleotides are TGTGCCAGCAGCTTAGATTTCGGCACACAATACTACAATGAGCAGTTCTTC.

The chain recombines TRBV28 with TRBJ2-7; D might be TRBD1 (6 bases). Germline assignment: CDR1 MDHEN and CDR2 SYDVKM. This CDR3 has 13 residues. V was pared by 6 bases and J by 3 bases, with 12 bases between. The CDR3 DNA sequence: TGTGCCAGCAGCATTCAGGGGCGCTACGAGCAGTACTTC. Amino acids: CASSIQGRYEQYF. The full variable domain, its missing parts supplied by reference TRBV28 and TRBJ2-7, is DVKVTQSSRYLVKRTGEKVFLECVQDMDHENMFWYRQDPGLGLRLIYFSYDVKMKEKGDIPEGYSVSREKKERFSLILESASTNQTSMYLCASSIQGRYEQYFGPGTRLTVT.

This clone was detected once. This chain joins TRBV28 and TRBJ2-1, with no clear D. The germline CDR1 and CDR2 sequences are MDHEN and SYDVKM. V shed 6 bases and J shed 12 bases, with 24 bases lying between them. The CDR3 runs 15 residues. This CDR3 is CASSKIFTSGTPQFF. CDR3 coding DNA: TGTGCCAGCAGCAAAATTTTCACCTCAGGCACCCCGCAGTTCTTC.

The chain carries TRBV28 and TRBJ1-1, with a tentative D call TRBD1 (5 bases). The CDR3 runs to 12 residues. The germline gives CDR1 MDHEN, CDR2 SYDVKM. V lost 4 bases, J lost 7 bases, and 10 bases lay in between. The CDR3 loop reads CASSSSQVEAFF. The CDR3 DNA reads TGTGCCAGCAGTTCATCACAGGTTGAAGCTTTCTTT.

The chain uses TRBV18 and TRBJ2-7, with 7 bases that match TRBD2. Germline V lookup: CDR1 KGHSH, CDR2 LQKENI. Trimming took 3 bases from V and 4 from J; bases not matched to a gene: 3. The CDR3 consists of 13 residues. Written as DNA, the CDR3 is TGTGCCAGCTCACCTGGAGCGGGATACGAGCAGTACTTC. Its translation is CASSPGAGYEQYF.

V gene TRBV5-1 combines with J gene TRBJ2-1; the D gene is possibly TRBD2 (5 bases). V was clipped by 1 base and J by 1 base, with 9 bases between them. CDR1 is SGHRS, CDR2 YFSETQ, per germline. The CDR3 is 15 amino acids. CDR3 nucleotides: TGCGCCAGCAGCTTGTTGGGAGCATCCTACAATGAGCAGTTCTTC. Residues: CASSLLGASYNEQFF.

V is TRBV18 and J is TRBJ2-3; TRBD2 agrees at 12 bases. V trimming: 4 bases; J trimming: 1 base; junction bases outside the gene matches: 15. Germline V gives CDR1 KGHSH, CDR2 LQKENI. There are 20 residues in the CDR3. CDR3 nucleotides: TGTGCCAGCTCACACTACCTCCACTCGACTAGCGGGAGAGGCACAGATACGCAGTATTTT. Translation: CASSHYLHSTSGRGTDTQYF. Variable domain in full (rest from reference TRBV18 and TRBJ2-3): NAGVMQNPRHLVRRRGQEARLRCSPMKGHSHVYWYRQLPEEGLKFMVYLQKENIIDESGMPKERFSAEFPKEGPSILRIQQVVRGDSAAYFCASSHYLHSTSGRGTDTQYFGPGTRLTVL.

The V and J genes are TRBV5-1 and TRBJ2-1; 14 bases agree with TRBD2. Germline assignment: CDR1 SGHRS and CDR2 YFSETQ. This CDR3 contains 15 residues. Losses at the gene ends were 4 bases for V and 8 bases for J; bases not matched to a gene: 5. CDR3 region: CASSRGTSGSDEQFF. In nucleotides, the CDR3 is TGCGCCAGCAGCAGGGGGACTAGCGGGAGCGATGAGCAGTTCTTC.